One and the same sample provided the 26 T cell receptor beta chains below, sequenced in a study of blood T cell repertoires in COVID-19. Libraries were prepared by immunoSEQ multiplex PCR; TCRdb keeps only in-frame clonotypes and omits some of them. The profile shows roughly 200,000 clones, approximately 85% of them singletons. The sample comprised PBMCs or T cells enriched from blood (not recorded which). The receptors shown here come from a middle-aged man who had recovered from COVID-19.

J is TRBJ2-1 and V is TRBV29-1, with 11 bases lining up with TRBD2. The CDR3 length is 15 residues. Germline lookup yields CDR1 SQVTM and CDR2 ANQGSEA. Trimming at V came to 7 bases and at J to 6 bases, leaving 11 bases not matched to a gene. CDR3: CSGIQGTSGSNEQFF. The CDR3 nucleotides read TGCAGCGGGATCCAAGGGACTAGCGGAAGCAATGAGCAGTTCTTC.

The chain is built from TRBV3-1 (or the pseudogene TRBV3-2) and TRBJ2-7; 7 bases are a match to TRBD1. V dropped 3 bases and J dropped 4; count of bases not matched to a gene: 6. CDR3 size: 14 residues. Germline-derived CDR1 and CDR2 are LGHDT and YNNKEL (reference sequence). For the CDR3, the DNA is TGTGCCAGCAGCCATGGGACAGCGGATTACGAGCAGTACTTC. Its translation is CASSHGTADYEQYF.

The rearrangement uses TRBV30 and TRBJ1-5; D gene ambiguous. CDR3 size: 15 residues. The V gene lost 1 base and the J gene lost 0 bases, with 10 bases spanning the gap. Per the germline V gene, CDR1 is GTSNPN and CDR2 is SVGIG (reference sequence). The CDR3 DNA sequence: TGTGCCTGGAGTGAATACGGAGGTAGCAATCAGCCCCAGCATTTT. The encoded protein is CAWSEYGGSNQPQHF.

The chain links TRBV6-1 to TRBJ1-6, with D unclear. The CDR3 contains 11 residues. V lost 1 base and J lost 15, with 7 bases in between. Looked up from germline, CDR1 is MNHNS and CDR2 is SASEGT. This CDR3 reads CASSEGYGLHF. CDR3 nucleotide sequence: TGTGCCAGCAGTGAAGGGTACGGCCTCCACTTT.

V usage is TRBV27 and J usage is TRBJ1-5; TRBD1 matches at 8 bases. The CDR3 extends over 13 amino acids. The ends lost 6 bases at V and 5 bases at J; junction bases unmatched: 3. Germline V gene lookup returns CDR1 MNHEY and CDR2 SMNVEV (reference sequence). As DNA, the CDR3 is TGTGCCAGCAGCTACAGGGGGGATCAGCCCCAGCATTTT. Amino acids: CASSYRGDQPQHF.

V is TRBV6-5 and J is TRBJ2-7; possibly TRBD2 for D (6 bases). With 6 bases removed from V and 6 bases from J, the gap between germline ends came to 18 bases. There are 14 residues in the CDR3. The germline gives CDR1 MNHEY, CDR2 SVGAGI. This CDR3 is CASSVSGTLVEQYF. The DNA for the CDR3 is TGTGCCAGCAGCGTATCCGGGACTCTCGTCGAGCAGTACTTC.

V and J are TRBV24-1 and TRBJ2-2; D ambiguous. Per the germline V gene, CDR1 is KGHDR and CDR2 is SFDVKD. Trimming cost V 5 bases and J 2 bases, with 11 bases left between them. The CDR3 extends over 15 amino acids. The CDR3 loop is CATSAVRVNTGELFF. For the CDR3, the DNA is TGTGCCACCAGTGCGGTCCGAGTCAACACCGGGGAGCTGTTTTTT.

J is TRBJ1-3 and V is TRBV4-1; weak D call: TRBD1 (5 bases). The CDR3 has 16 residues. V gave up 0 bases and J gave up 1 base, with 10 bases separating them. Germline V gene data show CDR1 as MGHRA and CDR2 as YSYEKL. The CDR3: CASSQDLAGSGNTIYF. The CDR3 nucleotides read TGCGCCAGCAGCCAAGATCTCGCAGGGTCTGGAAACACCATATATTTT.

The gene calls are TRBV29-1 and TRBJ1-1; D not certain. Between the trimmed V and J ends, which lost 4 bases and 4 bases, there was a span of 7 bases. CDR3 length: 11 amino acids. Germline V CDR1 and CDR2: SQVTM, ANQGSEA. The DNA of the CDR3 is TGCAGCGTTGCTTGGGCCACTGAAGCTTTCTTT. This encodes CSVAWATEAFF.

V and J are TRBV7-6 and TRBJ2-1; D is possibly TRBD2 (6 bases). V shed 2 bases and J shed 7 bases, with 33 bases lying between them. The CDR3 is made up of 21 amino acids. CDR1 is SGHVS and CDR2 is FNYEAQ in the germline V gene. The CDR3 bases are TGTGCCAGCAGCTTAAATAGCTACAGTACCGAAGGCGGCGGGAATTTAAATGAGCAGTTCTTC. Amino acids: CASSLNSYSTEGGGNLNEQFF.

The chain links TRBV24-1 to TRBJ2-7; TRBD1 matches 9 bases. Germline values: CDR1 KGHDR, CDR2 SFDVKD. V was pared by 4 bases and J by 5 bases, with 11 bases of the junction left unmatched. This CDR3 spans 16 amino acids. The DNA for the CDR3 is TGTGCCACCAGTGACCCGGGACAGGGAAGGGGTGACGAGCAGTACTTC. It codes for CATSDPGQGRGDEQYF.

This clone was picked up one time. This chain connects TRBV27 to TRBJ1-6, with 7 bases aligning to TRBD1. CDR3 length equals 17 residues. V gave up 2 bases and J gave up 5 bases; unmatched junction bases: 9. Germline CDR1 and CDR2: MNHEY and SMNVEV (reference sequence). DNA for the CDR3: TGTGCCAGCAGTTTAGGCCCGGACAGGATTAATAATTCACCCCTCCACTTT. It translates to CASSLGPDRINNSPLHF.

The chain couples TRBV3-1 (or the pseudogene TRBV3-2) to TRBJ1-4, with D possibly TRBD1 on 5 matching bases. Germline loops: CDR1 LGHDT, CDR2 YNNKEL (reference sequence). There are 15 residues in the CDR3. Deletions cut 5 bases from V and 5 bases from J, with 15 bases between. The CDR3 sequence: CASSGPAGWNEKLFF. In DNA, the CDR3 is TGTGCCAGCAGCGGGCCGGCAGGGTGGAATGAAAAACTGTTTTTT.

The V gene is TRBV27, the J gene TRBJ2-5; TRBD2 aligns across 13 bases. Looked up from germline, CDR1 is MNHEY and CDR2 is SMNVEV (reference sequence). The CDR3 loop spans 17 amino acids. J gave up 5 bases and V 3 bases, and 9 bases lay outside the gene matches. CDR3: CASSLTSGRTGYETQYF. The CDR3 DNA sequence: TGTGCCAGCAGTTTGACTAGCGGGAGGACCGGGTATGAGACCCAGTACTTC.

The CDR3 nucleotides read TGTGCCAGTAGTACCCCCGACAACGGGGTTAGCACAGATACGCAGTATTTT. Residues: CASSTPDNGVSTDTQYF. This rearrangement joins TRBV19 to TRBJ2-3; D is possibly TRBD2 (5 bases). Trimming shortened V by 4 bases and J by 0 bases, and 17 bases separated the two germline ends. The CDR3 has 17 residues. From germline, CDR1 is LNHDA and CDR2 SQIVND (reference sequence).

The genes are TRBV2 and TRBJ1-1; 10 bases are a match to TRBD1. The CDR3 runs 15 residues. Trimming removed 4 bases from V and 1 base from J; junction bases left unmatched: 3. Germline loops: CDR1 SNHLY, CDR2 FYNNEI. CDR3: CASSARQGANTEAFF. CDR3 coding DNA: TGTGCCAGCAGTGCCCGACAGGGGGCGAACACTGAAGCTTTCTTT.

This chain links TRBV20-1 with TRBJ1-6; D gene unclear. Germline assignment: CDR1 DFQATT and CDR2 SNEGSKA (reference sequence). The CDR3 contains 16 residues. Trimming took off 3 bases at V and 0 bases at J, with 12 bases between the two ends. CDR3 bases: TGCAGTGCTAGTACCGAGGGTCGCTCCTATAATTCACCCCTCCACTTT. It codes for CSASTEGRSYNSPLHF.

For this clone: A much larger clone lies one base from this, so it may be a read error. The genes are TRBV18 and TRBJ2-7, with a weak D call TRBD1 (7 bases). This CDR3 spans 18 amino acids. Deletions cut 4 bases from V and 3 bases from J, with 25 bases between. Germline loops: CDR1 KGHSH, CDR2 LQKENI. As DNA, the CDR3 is TGTGCCAGCTCACGATCCGGGGGTGGTCAGGGGGGCGACTACGAGCAGTACTTC. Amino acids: CASSRSGGGQGGDYEQYF.

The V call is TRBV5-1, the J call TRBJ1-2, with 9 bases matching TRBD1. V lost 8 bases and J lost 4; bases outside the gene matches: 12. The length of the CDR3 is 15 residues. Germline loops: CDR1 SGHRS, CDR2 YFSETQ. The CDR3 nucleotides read TGCGCCAGTAAATGGGGACAGGGCAAGTCCTATGGCTACACCTTC. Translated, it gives CASKWGQGKSYGYTF.

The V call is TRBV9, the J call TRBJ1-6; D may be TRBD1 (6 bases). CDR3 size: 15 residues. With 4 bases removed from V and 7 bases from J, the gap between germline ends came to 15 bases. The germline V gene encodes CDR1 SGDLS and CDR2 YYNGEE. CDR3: CASSPLQGANSPLHF. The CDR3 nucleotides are TGTGCCAGCAGCCCTCTACAGGGAGCAAATTCACCCCTCCACTTT.

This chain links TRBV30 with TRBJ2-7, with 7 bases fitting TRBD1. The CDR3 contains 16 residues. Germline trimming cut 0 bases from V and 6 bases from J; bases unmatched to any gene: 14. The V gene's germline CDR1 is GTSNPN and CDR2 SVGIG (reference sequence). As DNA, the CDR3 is TGTGCCTGGAGTGTATTAGCGACAGGGATTCCACGCGAGCAGTACTTC. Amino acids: CAWSVLATGIPREQYF.

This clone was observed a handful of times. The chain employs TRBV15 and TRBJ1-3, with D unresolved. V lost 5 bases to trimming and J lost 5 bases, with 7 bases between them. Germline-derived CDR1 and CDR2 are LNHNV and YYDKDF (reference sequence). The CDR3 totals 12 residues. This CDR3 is CATSSSRNTIYF. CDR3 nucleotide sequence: TGTGCCACCAGCTCGAGTCGAAACACCATATATTTT. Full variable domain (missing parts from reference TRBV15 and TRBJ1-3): DAMVIQNPRYQVTQFGKPVTLSCSQTLNHNVMYWYQQKSSQAPKLLFHYYDKDFNNEADTPDNFQSRRPNTSFCFLDIRSPGLGDTAMYLCATSSSRNTIYFGEGSWLTVV.

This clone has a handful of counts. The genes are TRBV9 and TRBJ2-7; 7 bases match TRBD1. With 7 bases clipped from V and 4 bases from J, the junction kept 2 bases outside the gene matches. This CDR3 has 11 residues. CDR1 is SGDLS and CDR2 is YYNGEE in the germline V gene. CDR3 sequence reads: CASGTEYEQYF. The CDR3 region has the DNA TGTGCCAGCGGGACAGAGTACGAGCAGTACTTC.

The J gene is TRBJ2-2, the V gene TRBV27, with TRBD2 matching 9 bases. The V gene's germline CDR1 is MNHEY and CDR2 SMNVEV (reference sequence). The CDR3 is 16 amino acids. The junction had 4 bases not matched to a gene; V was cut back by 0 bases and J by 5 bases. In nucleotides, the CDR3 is TGTGCCAGCAGTTTATCTCGCGGACTAGCGACCGGGGAGCTGTTTTTT. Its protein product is CASSLSRGLATGELFF.

DNA for the CDR3: TGTGCCAGCAGTGAAACAGGGGGTAACACTGAAGCTTTCTTT. It is translated as CASSETGGNTEAFF. This chain connects TRBV25-1 to TRBJ1-1; TRBD1 aligns across 8 bases. The V and J ends lost 2 bases and 2 bases, in that order; junction bases with no gene match: 1. Germline loops: CDR1 MGHDK, CDR2 SYGVNS. This CDR3 is built from 14 residues.

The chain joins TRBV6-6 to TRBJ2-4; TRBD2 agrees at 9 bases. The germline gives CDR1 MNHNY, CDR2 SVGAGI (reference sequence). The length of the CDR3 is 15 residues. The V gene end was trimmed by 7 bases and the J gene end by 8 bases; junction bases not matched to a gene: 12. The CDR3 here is CASTFGAGGGYIQYF. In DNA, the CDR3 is TGTGCCAGCACCTTTGGAGCGGGAGGAGGGTACATTCAGTACTTC.